This entry lists 4 T cell receptor beta chains sequenced from one sample in a study of blood T cell repertoires in COVID-19. Assay: immunoSEQ multiplex PCR; the TCRdb copy retains only in-frame clones and omits some. Found here are roughly 280,000 clones, about nine tenths of them singletons; the top ten hold roughly 2.3%. Source material: peripheral blood. The receptors originated from a middle-aged man with acute or convalescent COVID-19.

The J gene is TRBJ1-5, the V gene TRBV6-5, with 9 bases that match TRBD1. Losses at the gene ends were 6 bases for V and 4 bases for J; bases not matched to a gene: 7. The CDR3 length is 15 residues. Germline-derived CDR1 and CDR2 are MNHEY and SVGAGI. CDR3 sequence reads: CASRPRQGENQPQHF. Here the CDR3 DNA reads TGTGCCAGCAGGCCAAGACAGGGGGAGAATCAGCCCCAGCATTTT.

V usage is TRBV6-6 and J usage is TRBJ1-2; the D gene is possibly TRBD1 (5 bases). The CDR3 consists of 16 residues. The V gene's germline CDR1 is MNHNY and CDR2 SVGAGI (reference sequence). With 5 bases removed from V and 2 bases from J, the gap between germline ends came to 18 bases. The CDR3 coding sequence is TGTGCCAGCAGTCAGGGTCACGGGGGGGTAAACTATGGCTACACCTTC. It codes for CASSQGHGGVNYGYTF.

This clone came up a few times. This chain links TRBV30 with TRBJ2-7; 8 bases map to TRBD2. Germline loops: CDR1 GTSNPN, CDR2 SVGIG (reference sequence). This CDR3 spans 16 amino acids. Trimming at V came to 1 base and at J to 2 bases, leaving 10 bases not matched to a gene. The CDR3 DNA reads TGTGCCTGGAGTGAATTAACGGGGGGGCGGGCCTACGAGCAGTACTTC. Translated, it gives CAWSELTGGRAYEQYF. The variable domain in full, with the rest retrieved from reference TRBV30 and TRBJ2-7, is SQTIHQWPATLVQPVGSPLSLECTVEGTSNPNLYWYRQAAGRGLQLLFYSVGIGQISSEVPQNLSASRPQDRQFILSSKKLLLSDSGFYLCAWSELTGGRAYEQYFGPGTRLTVT.

The CDR3, as DNA: TGTGCCAGCTCCACGGTAGGGAGCACTGAAGCTTTCTTT. Translation gives CASSTVGSTEAFF. The chain joins TRBV18 to TRBJ1-1, with D hard to call. This CDR3 is built from 13 residues. V lost 6 bases and J lost 4, with 12 bases in between. CDR1 and CDR2 from the germline V gene are KGHSH and LQKENI.